This T cell receptor beta chain was captured in a study of T cell responses to AZD1222 COVID-19 vaccine. General study findings and limits: Seropositivity was recorded at baseline in only a handful of AZD1222 recipients. Following two doses of AZD1222, Spike-specific TCR breadth and depth rose. Most donors were white British and more were female, and clonal diversity was possibly underestimated. Regions left unmutated in variants are reportedly the target of nearly half of spike-specific TCRs.

The repertoire was sequenced with immunoSEQ multiplex PCR; TCRdb's copy has only in-frame clones and lacks some. The table includes roughly 51,000 clones, 89% detected once. As to this clone: Its target is not known.

V dropped 5 bases and J dropped 0 bases, with 11 bases sitting between them. Germline CDR1 is LNHDA and CDR2 is SQIVND (reference sequence). The CDR3 sequence is 15 residues long. The chain uses TRBV19 and TRBJ1-5; the D gene is possibly TRBD1 (6 bases). Sequences were derived from peripheral blood, sampled 28 days after the second AZD1222 dose. The clonotype comes from an adult who received the AZD1222 COVID-19 vaccine. The CDR3 sequence: CASSGGTHSNQPQHF. In DNA, the CDR3 is TGTGCCAGTAGTGGGGGGACACATAGCAATCAGCCCCAGCATTTT.